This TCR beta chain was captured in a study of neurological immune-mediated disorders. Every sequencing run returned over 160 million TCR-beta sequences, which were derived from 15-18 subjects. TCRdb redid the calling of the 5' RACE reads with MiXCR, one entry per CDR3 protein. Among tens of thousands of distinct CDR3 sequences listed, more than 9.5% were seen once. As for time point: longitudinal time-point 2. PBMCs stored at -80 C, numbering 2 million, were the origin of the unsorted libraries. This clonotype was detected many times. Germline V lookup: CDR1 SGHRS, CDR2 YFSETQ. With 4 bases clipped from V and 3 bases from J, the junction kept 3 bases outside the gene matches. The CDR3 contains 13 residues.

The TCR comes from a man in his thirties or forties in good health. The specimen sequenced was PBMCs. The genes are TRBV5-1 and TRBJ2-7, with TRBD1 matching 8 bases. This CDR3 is CASSRDRNYEQYF. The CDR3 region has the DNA TGCGCCAGCAGCAGGGACAGGAACTACGAGCAGTACTTC.